One sample yielded the 16 T cell receptor beta chains listed below, sequenced in a study of blood T cells in healthy people across ages. With a J-beta primer mix and a sample-barcoded 5' primer, a second PCR ran about 7 to 11 cycles. TCRdb re-called the 5' RACE reads with MiXCR, one entry per CDR3 protein. The data contain more than 650,000 distinct CDR3 sequences, about a quarter of them seen just once; the ten biggest clones take up 3%. The data were also submitted as part of a second study, on T cells of mothers and their children.

The sequenced sample was blood. The receptors here all came from a boy aged 5-17 years in good health.

The J gene is TRBJ2-5, the V gene TRBV12-3 or TRBV12-4; possibly TRBD2 for D (5 bases). V shed 2 bases and J shed 5 bases, with 15 bases lying between them. The CDR3 length is 15 residues. This CDR3 is CASSLSGKEWETQYF. Written as DNA, the CDR3 is TGTGCCAGCAGTTTATCCGGGAAGGAGTGGGAGACCCAGTACTTC.

CDR3 in DNA: TGTGCCAGCAGTCCCCGACCTGAGAAAGAGACCCAGTACTTC. It encodes CASSPRPEKETQYF. J is TRBJ2-5 and V is TRBV6-2 or TRBV6-3; no definite D call. Germline V gives CDR1 MNHEY, CDR2 SVGEGT. Trimming took 5 bases from V and 3 from J, leaving 13 bases between them. The CDR3 spans 14 residues.

A few counts support this clonotype. The chain is built from TRBV27 and TRBJ1-2; the D gene is possibly TRBD1 (5 bases). The CDR3 covers 15 residues. The germline V and J ends were trimmed by 1 base and 8 bases, with 17 bases remaining between them. Per germline, CDR1 MNHEY and CDR2 SMNVEV (reference sequence). CDR3 sequence (DNA): TGTGCCAGCAGTTTATATGCCCCAGGAGGGGACGGCTACACCTTC. This gives the protein CASSLYAPGGDGYTF.

This CDR3 reads CSVVGRRMDEQYF. CDR3 nucleotides: TGCAGCGTGGTGGGGCGGAGGATGGACGAGCAGTACTTC. The gene calls are TRBV29-1 and TRBJ2-7; D possibly uses TRBD1 or TRBD2 (5 bases each). The CDR3 sequence is 13 residues long. The germline V gene encodes CDR1 SQVTM and CDR2 ANQGSEA. Trimming shortened V by 6 bases and J by 5 bases, and 17 bases separated the two germline ends.

The V gene is TRBV18, the J gene TRBJ1-3; D gene uncertain. Germline-derived CDR1 and CDR2 are KGHSH and LQKENI. Trimming stripped 2 bases from V and 0 bases from J, with 8 bases between. The length of the CDR3 is 15 residues. CDR3 nucleotides: TGTGCCAGCTCACCAGTCAAGAGCTCTGGAAACACCATATATTTT. Residues: CASSPVKSSGNTIYF.

The chain uses TRBV12-3 or TRBV12-4 and TRBJ2-6; the D gene is possibly TRBD1 (5 bases). With 0 bases removed from V and 0 bases from J, the gap between germline ends came to 12 bases. The CDR3 is 18 amino acids. The DNA for the CDR3 is TGTGCCAGCAGTTTAGCGGGGCAGGGATACTCTGGGGCCAACGTCCTGACTTTC. It translates to CASSLAGQGYSGANVLTF.

The chain recombines TRBV19 with TRBJ1-2; no reliable D call. Trimming took 3 bases from V and 7 from J, leaving 9 bases between them. Germline V gene lookup returns CDR1 LNHDA and CDR2 SQIVND (reference sequence). This CDR3 contains 12 residues. CDR3 amino acids: CASSIGRLGYTF. CDR3 sequence (DNA): TGTGCCAGTAGTATTGGCCGCCTTGGCTACACCTTC.

This clonotype was seen repeatedly, ten times or more. The J gene is TRBJ2-5, the V gene TRBV20-1; 8 bases align to TRBD2. The V gene end was trimmed by 5 bases and the J gene end by 4 bases; junction bases not matched to a gene: 6. Germline V gene lookup returns CDR1 DFQATT and CDR2 SNEGSKA (reference sequence). The CDR3 spans 13 residues. CDR3 coding DNA: TGCAGTGCTCCCGGGAGGGACACAGAGACCCAGTACTTC. As protein: CSAPGRDTETQYF.

This clonotype was recorded a few times. CDR3 sequence reads: CASSNLQGGGTEAFF. In DNA, the CDR3 is TGTGCCAGCAGCAACCTACAGGGGGGAGGCACTGAAGCTTTCTTT. The chain joins TRBV7-8 to TRBJ1-1; 8 bases line up with TRBD1. Looked up from germline, CDR1 is SGHVS and CDR2 is FQNEAQ. This CDR3 contains 15 residues. J was trimmed by 4 bases and V by 5 bases; bases with no gene match: 9.

This clonotype was counted ten times or more. V and J are TRBV14 and TRBJ2-5; a possible D gene is TRBD2 (6 bases). The germline gives CDR1 SGHDN, CDR2 FVKESK. The length of the CDR3 is 15 residues. Trimming removed 5 bases at V and 4 bases at J, with 17 bases between. CDR3 sequence (DNA): TGTGCCAGCAGCACTGAGACGGGGGATGGAGAGACCCAGTACTTC. Encoded protein: CASSTETGDGETQYF.

This clonotype was detected only a few times. At one end the junction does not follow the germline gene, possibly because of a read error. The rearrangement uses TRBV2 and TRBJ2-3, with no clear D. Per the germline V gene, CDR1 is SNHLY and CDR2 is FYNNEI. This CDR3 spans 13 amino acids. The CDR3 sequence is CAGSEYRTDTQYF. CDR3 sequence (DNA): TGTGCCGGCAGTGAATACCGCACAGATACGCAGTATTTT.

The genes are TRBV2 and TRBJ2-5, with 7 bases that match TRBD2. The CDR3 is 13 residues long. Germline lookup yields CDR1 SNHLY and CDR2 FYNNEI. Trimming took 4 bases from V and 4 from J; bases not matched to a gene: 3. Written as DNA, the CDR3 is TGTGCCAGCAGTGTTGGGGGGGTAGAGACCCAGTACTTC. Translated, it gives CASSVGGVETQYF.

V and J are TRBV2 and TRBJ2-5; tentative D call: TRBD1 (5 bases). The CDR3 runs to 14 residues. The germline CDR1 and CDR2 sequences are SNHLY and FYNNEI. Trimming stripped 4 bases from V and 2 bases from J, with 11 bases between. The CDR3 protein is CASSGPGSQETQYF. CDR3 DNA: TGTGCCAGCAGTGGCCCAGGGTCGCAAGAGACCCAGTACTTC.

The chain links TRBV20-1 to TRBJ2-2, with D possibly matching TRBD2 (6 bases). V lost 3 bases to trimming and J lost 4 bases, with 12 bases between them. The CDR3 totals 14 residues. CDR1 DFQATT and CDR2 SNEGSKA come from the germline V gene (reference sequence). CDR3 nucleotide sequence: TGCAGTGCTAGTTCGGGGGTGGGCACCGGGGAGCTGTTTTTT. It translates to CSASSGVGTGELFF.

This clonotype turned up a few times. The rearrangement uses TRBV12-3 or TRBV12-4 and TRBJ2-6; no clear D. The CDR3 is made up of 13 amino acids. V lost 6 bases and J 4 bases, leaving 7 bases between the germline ends. CDR3 nucleotide sequence: TGTGCCAGCAGACAAACAGGGGCCAACGTCCTGACTTTC. Protein sequence: CASRQTGANVLTF.

V and J are TRBV12-3 or TRBV12-4 and TRBJ2-7; TRBD1 might be the D (6 bases). The CDR3 totals 14 residues. The V end was cut by 2 bases, the J end by 4 bases, with 12 bases between. CDR3 nucleotide sequence: TGTGCCAGCAGTTTATCCGCTGGACAGTACGAGCAGTACTTC. Residues: CASSLSAGQYEQYF.